The 32 T cell receptor beta chains reported below all come from one sample, sequenced in a study of beta chain features in type 1 diabetes. Notes on the study in general: When Type 1 diabetes patients were examined, their TCRB CDR3s proved moderately but significantly shorter in all four CD4+ subsets.

TCRB transcripts that were expressed got sequenced, as all of the isolated RNA had been reverse transcribed. Repertoires were generated with immunoSEQ multiplex PCR, while TCRdb's copy carries only in-frame clones and drops some. The repertoire holds 500,000 to 850,000 clones, with more than 12% as singletons. No antigen is known for these receptors. Sequencing was done on a sample of naive CD4+ T cells from blood. The origin of the receptors is a man aged 18 to 35 with type 1 diabetes.

The genes are TRBV21-1 and TRBJ2-7; whether TRBD1, the table's D call, matches the DNA was not checked. TRBV21-1 is deemed a pseudogene. The CDR3 extends over 16 amino acids. This CDR3 reads CASSKSRAGPGYEQYF. The CDR3 DNA follows: TGTGCCAGCAGCAAAAGCAGGGCCGGCCCCGGTTACGAGCAGTACTTC.

There are a few counts of this clone. Other DNA sequences of this sample code for an identical CDR3. The rearrangement uses TRBV5-1 and TRBJ2-5; 10 positions match TRBD1. This CDR3 has 15 residues. Trimming cost V 0 bases and J 3 bases; bases outside gene matches: 2. CDR1 SGHRS and CDR2 YFSETQ come from the germline V gene. The CDR3 loop reads CASSLAGTGEETQYF. DNA for the CDR3: TGCGCCAGCAGCTTGGCCGGGACAGGGGAAGAGACCCAGTACTTC.

The chain recombines TRBV4-3 with TRBJ2-1; D might be TRBD1 (6 bases). Germline V gene sequence: CDR1 LGHNA, CDR2 YSLEER. V was trimmed by 1 base and J by 7 bases, leaving 11 bases between them. This CDR3 is 14 amino acids long. The CDR3 bases are TGCGCCAGCAGCCAAGTGGTACAGGGTAATGAGCAGTTCTTC. It specifies CASSQVVQGNEQFF.

Notes on this clone: Other DNA sequences of this sample code for an identical CDR3. This chain joins TRBV7-2 and TRBJ2-1; D ambiguous. Germline CDR1 SGHTA, CDR2 FQGNSA. This CDR3 is built from 13 residues. Trimming removed 1 base at V and 5 bases at J, with 6 bases between. CDR3 protein: CASSLVHHNEQFF. DNA for the CDR3: TGTGCCAGCAGCTTAGTACACCACAATGAGCAGTTCTTC.

This chain links TRBV11-2 with TRBJ2-5; no reliable D call. V lost 2 bases to trimming and J lost 0 bases, with 13 bases between them. CDR1 SGHAT and CDR2 FQNNGV come from the germline V gene. The CDR3 is made up of 16 amino acids. The DNA for the CDR3 is TGTGCCAGCAGCTTACGGGTCGACGTGTACCAAGAGACCCAGTACTTC. Its protein product is CASSLRVDVYQETQYF.

V is TRBV6-5 and J is TRBJ1-4, with D maybe TRBD1 (6 bases). CDR1 MNHEY and CDR2 SVGAGI come from the germline V gene. Trimming cost V 10 bases and J 0 bases, with 12 bases left between them. The CDR3 totals 14 residues. The CDR3 protein is CATKGVATNEKLFF. CDR3 DNA sequence: TGTGCCACCAAGGGGGTTGCAACTAATGAAAAACTGTTTTTT.

A few counts support this clone. CDR3 sequence reads: CASSIRLGDEQFF. Here the CDR3 DNA reads TGTGCCAGCAGCATTCGACTAGGGGATGAGCAGTTCTTC. The genes are TRBV21-1 and TRBJ2-1; the table's D call of TRBD2 was not tested on the DNA. TRBV21-1 constitutes a pseudogene. This CDR3 is built from 13 residues.

V usage is TRBV13 and J usage is TRBJ2-1; D gene uncertain. Germline values: CDR1 PRHDT, CDR2 FYEKMQ (reference sequence). With 4 bases removed from V and 4 bases from J, the gap between germline ends came to 8 bases. The length of the CDR3 is 13 residues. CDR3 loop: CASSSRIYNEQFF. The CDR3 nucleotides are TGTGCCAGCAGCTCACGTATATACAATGAGCAGTTCTTC.

The chain combines TRBV23-1 with TRBJ1-4; no firm D call. TRBV23-1 has ORF status, its function being uncertain. The CDR3 runs 15 residues. V lost 0 bases to trimming and J lost 4 bases, with 9 bases between them. CDR3: CASSQSVGYNEKLFF. The DNA of the CDR3 is TGCGCCAGCAGTCAATCGGTCGGCTATAATGAAAAACTGTTTTTT.

This chain links TRBV18 with TRBJ2-1, with TRBD2 matching over 14 bases. Per germline, CDR1 KGHSH and CDR2 LQKENI. The V and J ends lost 4 bases and 9 bases, in that order; junction bases with no gene match: 5. The CDR3 spans 15 residues. CDR3 in DNA: TGTGCCAGCTCACTGGGACTAGCGGGAGAGGTTGAGCAGTTCTTC. Its translation is CASSLGLAGEVEQFF. Looking up the rest from reference TRBV18 and TRBJ2-1 gives the full variable domain: NAGVMQNPRHLVRRRGQEARLRCSPMKGHSHVYWYRQLPEEGLKFMVYLQKENIIDESGMPKERFSAEFPKEGPSILRIQQVVRGDSAAYFCASSLGLAGEVEQFFGPGTRLTVL.

This clone was counted only a few times. The CDR3 region has the DNA TGTGCCAGCAGCTCGACAACTAGCGGGAGTTACACCGGGGAGCTGTTTTTT. Translating gives CASSSTTSGSYTGELFF. This chain links TRBV13 with TRBJ2-2; 11 nucleotides match TRBD2. Germline CDR1 and CDR2: PRHDT and FYEKMQ (reference sequence). The CDR3 extends over 17 amino acids. V lost 4 bases, J lost 3 bases, and 7 bases stayed unmatched.

This chain connects TRBV6-1 to TRBJ2-3, with TRBD2 identical over 12 bases. The CDR3 covers 15 residues. CDR1 MNHNS and CDR2 SASEGT come from the germline V gene. J gave up 0 bases and V 5 bases, and 0 bases lay outside the gene matches. Here the CDR3 DNA reads TGTGCCAGCAGTCTAGCGGGAGGGAGCACAGATACGCAGTATTTT. Residues: CASSLAGGSTDTQYF.

This clone was observed a handful of times. The genes are TRBV7-2 and TRBJ2-1; 9 bases line up with TRBD2. This CDR3 is 16 amino acids long. J lost 0 bases, V lost 3 bases, and 3 bases had no gene match. CDR1 and CDR2 (germline): SGHTA, FQGNSA. CDR3 nucleotide sequence: TGTGCCAGCAGCTTGACTAGCGGATTCTCCTACAATGAGCAGTTCTTC. Protein: CASSLTSGFSYNEQFF.

This rearrangement joins TRBV27 to TRBJ2-7; 12 nucleotides agree with TRBD2. The CDR3 spans 16 residues. Per germline, CDR1 MNHEY and CDR2 SMNVEV (reference sequence). V trimming: 7 bases; J trimming: 2 bases; junction bases outside the gene matches: 9. CDR3 nucleotide sequence: TGTGCCAGCAATCCGGCCCGGACTAGCGGGGCCTACGAGCAGTACTTC. This codes for CASNPARTSGAYEQYF.

This clone came up a few times. This chain links TRBV6-1 with TRBJ2-1; 7 positions match TRBD2. Unmatched junction bases numbered 11, after V lost 6 bases and J lost 6 bases. The CDR3 totals 15 residues. The germline gives CDR1 MNHNS, CDR2 SASEGT. The CDR3 sequence: CASRPMAGVRNEQFF. The CDR3 DNA reads TGTGCCAGCAGGCCTATGGCGGGGGTACGCAATGAGCAGTTCTTC.

J is TRBJ2-2 and V is TRBV30, with D hard to call. V was cut by 0 bases and J by 7 bases, with 6 bases left in between. Germline V gene lookup returns CDR1 GTSNPN and CDR2 SVGIG (reference sequence). This CDR3 has 12 amino acids. The CDR3 loop is CAWSVLVGELFF. The CDR3 DNA is TGTGCCTGGAGTGTACTCGTCGGGGAGCTGTTTTTT. The full variable domain, in which reference TRBV30 and TRBJ2-2 provide the parts outside the CDR3, is SQTIHQWPATLVQPVGSPLSLECTVEGTSNPNLYWYRQAAGRGLQLLFYSVGIGQISSEVPQNLSASRPQDRQFILSSKKLLLSDSGFYLCAWSVLVGELFFGEGSRLTVL.

This rearrangement joins TRBV29-1 to TRBJ1-5; possibly TRBD1 for D (5 bases). CDR1 and CDR2 (germline): SQVTM, ANQGSEA. Trimming stripped 1 base from V and 2 bases from J, with 6 bases between. The CDR3 length is 13 residues. CDR3 in amino acids: CSVEGGGNQPQHF. Here the CDR3 DNA reads TGCAGCGTTGAAGGAGGGGGCAATCAGCCCCAGCATTTT.

V usage is TRBV25-1 and J usage is TRBJ2-3; 10 nucleotides agree with TRBD2. The CDR3 has 17 amino acids. Unmatched junction bases numbered 8, after V lost 4 bases and J lost 1 base. CDR1 and CDR2 (germline): MGHDK, SYGVNS. As DNA, the CDR3 is TGTGCCAGCAGTGGGGCGCTAGCGGGAGACCGCACAGATACGCAGTATTTT. This gives the protein CASSGALAGDRTDTQYF. Full variable domain (rest looked up from reference TRBV25-1 and TRBJ2-3): EADIYQTPRYLVIGTGKKITLECSQTMGHDKMYWYQQDPGMELHLIHYSYGVNSTEKGDLSSESTVSRIRTEHFPLTLESARPSHTSQYLCASSGALAGDRTDTQYFGPGTRLTVL.

This clone was observed once. The identical CDR3 is also encoded by other nucleotide sequences in the sample. The chain joins TRBV9 to TRBJ1-5; D remains unclear. The V and J ends lost 2 bases and 6 bases respectively, with 9 bases between them. The CDR3 loop spans 13 amino acids. Looked up from germline, CDR1 is SGDLS and CDR2 is YYNGEE. CDR3 in DNA: TGTGCCAGCAGCGTCGAGGGTACTCAGCCCCAGCATTTT. This gives the protein CASSVEGTQPQHF.

This clone was seen only a few times. The chain combines TRBV6-5 with TRBJ2-1; TRBD2 agrees at 11 bases. V gave up 3 bases and J gave up 9 bases; unmatched junction bases: 7. The CDR3 is 15 amino acids. Germline loops: CDR1 MNHEY, CDR2 SVGAGI. The CDR3 nucleotides read TGTGCCAGCAGTTATGGGACTAGCGGAACACTTGAGCAGTTCTTC. It encodes CASSYGTSGTLEQFF.

This chain joins TRBV4-3 and TRBJ1-3; tentative D call: TRBD1 (5 bases). Trimming removed 2 bases at V and 0 bases at J, with 11 bases between. Germline-derived CDR1 and CDR2 are LGHNA and YSLEER. This CDR3 is 16 amino acids long. This CDR3 is CASSQIRGSSGNTIYF. The DNA for the CDR3 is TGCGCCAGCAGCCAAATCCGGGGGAGCTCTGGAAACACCATATATTTT.

The V gene is TRBV2, the J gene TRBJ2-5; D is unresolved. The CDR3 loop spans 11 amino acids. Germline assignment: CDR1 SNHLY and CDR2 FYNNEI. Trimming took off 8 bases at V and 1 base at J, with 5 bases between the two ends. The CDR3, as DNA: TGTGCCAGCGCCCCCCAAGAGACCCAGTACTTC. This sequence encodes CASAPQETQYF.

This clone was seen a handful of times. The chain carries TRBV4-2 and TRBJ2-1, with 8 bases aligning to TRBD2. Germline loops: CDR1 LGHNA, CDR2 YNFKEQ. The CDR3 loop spans 16 amino acids. The V gene end was trimmed by 3 bases and the J gene end by 3 bases; junction bases not matched to a gene: 7. The CDR3 sequence: CASSHSLAGGYNEQFF. In nucleotides, the CDR3 is TGTGCCAGCAGCCACTCACTGGCGGGGGGCTACAATGAGCAGTTCTTC.

The chain uses TRBV11-1 and TRBJ2-5; D is perhaps TRBD1 (5 bases). Germline lookup yields CDR1 SGHAT and CDR2 FQDESV (reference sequence). The CDR3 loop spans 13 amino acids. With 2 bases removed from V and 3 bases from J, the gap between germline ends came to 7 bases. The CDR3 DNA reads TGTGCCAGCAGCTTACAAGGGGAAGAGACCCAGTACTTC. Its translation is CASSLQGEETQYF. Combining the CDR3 with reference TRBV11-1 and TRBJ2-5 gives the whole variable domain EAEVAQSPRYKITEKSQAVAFWCDPISGHATLYWYRQILGQGPELLVQFQDESVVDDSQLPKDRFSAERLKGVDSTLKIQPAELGDSAMYLCASSLQGEETQYFGPGTRLLVL.

This clone was seen only a few times. The gene calls are TRBV30 and TRBJ2-6, with 7 bases that match TRBD1. J lost 3 bases, V lost 3 bases, and 5 bases had no gene match. Germline CDR1 and CDR2: GTSNPN and SVGIG (reference sequence). CDR3 length equals 15 residues. The CDR3 sequence: CAWRETGNGANVLTF. CDR3 coding DNA: TGTGCCTGGAGGGAGACAGGGAATGGGGCCAACGTCCTGACTTTC. Variable domain in full (rest from reference TRBV30 and TRBJ2-6): SQTIHQWPATLVQPVGSPLSLECTVEGTSNPNLYWYRQAAGRGLQLLFYSVGIGQISSEVPQNLSASRPQDRQFILSSKKLLLSDSGFYLCAWRETGNGANVLTFGAGSRLTVL.

This clone was detected a few times. The chain joins TRBV19 to TRBJ2-3; D tentatively fits TRBD1 or TRBD2 (5 bases each). Germline V gene lookup returns CDR1 LNHDA and CDR2 SQIVND (reference sequence). V lost 10 bases and J lost 4, with 21 bases in between. This CDR3 spans 15 amino acids. The CDR3 loop reads CAIGAPLRGPDTQYF. The CDR3 bases are TGTGCCATCGGGGCTCCTCTCCGGGGCCCAGATACGCAGTATTTT.

J is TRBJ2-3 and V is TRBV11-2; D may be TRBD1 (6 bases). This CDR3 spans 17 amino acids. Trimming took 5 bases from V and 0 from J, leaving 18 bases between them. Germline CDR1 and CDR2: SGHAT and FQNNGV. The CDR3 sequence is CASSPTGKTYSTDTQYF. The CDR3 nucleotides are TGTGCCAGCAGCCCTACAGGGAAAACCTACAGCACAGATACGCAGTATTTT.

This clone has a handful of counts. This chain links TRBV5-4 with TRBJ1-6; D is perhaps TRBD1 (6 bases). V lost 4 bases and J 1 base, leaving 21 bases between the germline ends. The CDR3 has 19 residues. The V gene's germline CDR1 is SGHNT and CDR2 YYREEE (reference sequence). The CDR3 is CASSTQGSPPRSYNSPLHF. In nucleotides, the CDR3 is TGTGCCAGCAGCACACAGGGAAGTCCTCCCCGGTCCTATAATTCACCCCTCCACTTT.

The sample holds one count of this clone. The rearrangement joins TRBV7-6 to TRBJ2-5; 7 bases are a match to TRBD2. The CDR3 runs 14 residues. Germline CDR1 reads SGHVS; CDR2 reads FNYEAQ. The V gene end was trimmed by 2 bases and the J gene end by 5 bases; junction bases not matched to a gene: 5. This CDR3 reads CASSLNGGSETQYF. CDR3 bases: TGTGCCAGCAGCTTAAACGGGGGGTCGGAGACCCAGTACTTC.

About this clone: The sample contains more than one DNA sequence encoding this CDR3. V is TRBV30 and J is TRBJ2-1; either TRBD1 or TRBD2 may fit D (5 bases each). Germline-derived CDR1 and CDR2 are GTSNPN and SVGIG (reference sequence). This CDR3 is built from 12 residues. The V end was cut by 0 bases, the J end by 6 bases, with 6 bases between. CDR3 amino acids: CAWSVRGNEQFF. CDR3 in DNA: TGTGCCTGGAGTGTGAGGGGCAATGAGCAGTTCTTC.

This clone was counted a few times. V usage is TRBV7-9 and J usage is TRBJ1-5, with D perhaps matching TRBD1 (5 bases). The ends were cut back, 2 bases at V and 5 bases at J, with 10 bases in the middle. Germline V lookup: CDR1 SEHNR, CDR2 FQNEAQ (reference sequence). The CDR3 spans 14 residues. The CDR3 nucleotides read TGTGCCAGCAGCTTATCAGGGACTGATCAGCCCCAGCATTTT. Encoded protein: CASSLSGTDQPQHF. The whole variable domain, remainder taken from reference TRBV7-9 and TRBJ1-5, is DTGVSQNPRHKITKRGQNVTFRCDPISEHNRLYWYRQTLGQGPEFLTYFQNEAQLEKSRLLSDRFSAERPKGSFSTLEIQRTEQGDSAMYLCASSLSGTDQPQHFGDGTRLSIL.

The chain couples TRBV10-2 to TRBJ1-5, with D possibly TRBD1 on 5 matching bases. V was cut by 6 bases and J by 2 bases, with 8 bases left in between. Germline V gene data show CDR1 as WSHSY and CDR2 as SAAADI. The CDR3 totals 13 residues. The CDR3 region has the DNA TGCGCCAGCAGACAGGCCGGCAATCAGCCCCAGCATTTT. Protein sequence: CASRQAGNQPQHF.